This T cell receptor beta chain was retrieved from a study of OX40 agonist ivuxolimab in advanced cancers. Study-wide background: An agonistic human IgG2 monoclonal antibody against OX40 (CD134) was given. Allowance was made for prior anti-PD-1, anti-PD-L1 or anti-CTLA-4 therapy, and about 37% had some.

A remark on this clone: Its antigen is undetermined.

TCRdb's table, derived via immunoSEQ multiplex PCR, lists solely in-frame clones and lacks some. The sample consists of roughly 70,000 clones, 80% to 90% of them appearing once. Study conclusions and caveats: Circulating CD4+ and CD8+ T cells showed clonal expansion by week 6 at 0.1 to 3.0 mg/kg.

Sampled blood was obtained at baseline, cycle 4 day 1, and cycle 7 day 1. V was shortened by 6 bases and J by 7 bases, with 10 bases between the two germline ends. The CDR3 extends over 12 amino acids. CDR1 and CDR2 from the germline V gene are SGHTA and FQGTGA. The chain uses TRBV7-3 and TRBJ2-1; no firm D call. The sample here was CD4+ or CD8+ T cells sorted from blood, taken in a trial of the OX40 agonist ivuxolimab. This receptor was identified in an adult with an advanced solid tumor such as melanoma, head and neck, liver or kidney cancer. Here the CDR3 reads CASSSVSNEQFF. CDR3 in DNA: TGTGCCAGCAGTTCCGTCAGTAATGAGCAGTTCTTC.